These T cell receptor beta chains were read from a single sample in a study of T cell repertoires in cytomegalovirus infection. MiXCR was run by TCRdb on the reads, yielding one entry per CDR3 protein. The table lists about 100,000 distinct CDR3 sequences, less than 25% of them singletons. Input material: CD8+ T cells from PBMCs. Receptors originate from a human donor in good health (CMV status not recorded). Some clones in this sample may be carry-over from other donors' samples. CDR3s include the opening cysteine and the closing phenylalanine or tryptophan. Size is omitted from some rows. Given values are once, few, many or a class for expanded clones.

CSVEDRADEQYF 12 TRBV29-1 many
CASSSSDRTYEQYF 14 TRBV7-9 .
CASSTRTGVTYNEQFF 16 TRBV28 few
CASSSAGGSAYEQYF 15 TRBV7-2 .
CSARAHGGSGELFF 14 TRBV20-1 .
CASIEPPGQGTDTQYF 16 TRBV19 few
CASSRILEGRGETQYF 16 TRBV7-9 many
CAVVNTEAFF 10 TRBV28 many
CASRTAGNEQFF 12 TRBV12-3/TRBV12-4 medium-sized
CATSSERSNSGNTIYF 16 TRBV15 .
CASSHSEFNQPQHF 14 TRBV7-9 many
CASRDSGTYEQYF 13 TRBV6-5 .
CASSPMGGNTEAFF 14 TRBV28 .
CASSLYPGQGLGEQYF 16 TRBV7-9 many
CASSFRLAGGSNTQYF 16 TRBV5-1 few
CASSSRDSPSSYEQYF 16 TRBV7-6 few
CASSELSGNNEQFF 14 TRBV6-1 .
CASSLGGGQGANTIYF 16 TRBV7-2 few
CASSLRVTLGNEQFF 15 TRBV5-4 .
CASRLSVYLPSTDTQYF 17 TRBV6-5 few
CASIPRAGTVEGGGVQETQYF 21 TRBV28 .
CASRLDRAYEQYF 13 TRBV12-3/TRBV12-4 .
CSVVPGGDYGYTF 13 TRBV29-1 .
CAWSQMGVDEQYF 13 TRBV30 many
CASSRTGFNQPQHF 14 TRBV19 few
CSAIRLATTETQYF 14 TRBV20-1 few
CATSDRDRDSGANVLTF 17 TRBV15 few
CASSLASGSGVNEQFF 16 TRBV7-8 few
CASRDVQVSYNEQFF 15 TRBV28 .
CASSIREEAGELFF 14 TRBV6-1 .
CATAARTGSSYEQYF 15 TRBV28 .
CASSLGTSGSLEQYF 15 TRBV7-8 many
CASSLVAGSGQETQYF 16 TRBV11-2 many
CASSLSTGVVDIQYF 15 TRBV7-2 many
CASSGRGSSYEQYF 14 TRBV9 few
CASNRPRANGYTF 13 TRBV23-1 few
CASSFGTGWNTEAFF 15 TRBV5-6 .
CASSPPDRVFRWNTEAFF 18 TRBV19 .
CASRTMLDTEAFF 13 TRBV5-1 few
CASSLAFGGGAGELFF 16 TRBV7-8 .
CASHGTGGSEAFF 13 TRBV5-6 many
CASSEHPSGGQTF 13 TRBV2 few